One and the same sample provided the 2 T cell receptor beta chains below, sequenced in a study of identical twins. TCRdb itself ran the 5' RACE reads through MiXCR, one entry per CDR3 protein. The sample shows 1.5 million to 2 million distinct CDR3 sequences, around a third of them seen only once. Sequenced: cord blood. The receptors shown here come from a newborn girl in good health.

This clonotype was found a few times. This sequence joins TRBV20-1 and TRBJ2-4; D might be TRBD1 (6 bases). Germline CDR1 is DFQATT and CDR2 is SNEGSKA (reference sequence). This CDR3 is built from 16 residues. Between the trimmed V and J ends, which lost 0 bases and 13 bases, there was a span of 25 bases. CDR3 nucleotides: TGCAGTGCTAGAGACCGTAGCAGGGGAGCGGTTCCCAAGCAGTACTTC. Its translation is CSARDRSRGAVPKQYF.

This clonotype was counted between two and nine times. The chain has TRBV5-1 and TRBJ1-1; possible D gene TRBD1, 5 bases. The CDR3 loop spans 14 amino acids. Between the trimmed V and J ends, which lost 0 bases and 1 base, there was a span of 7 bases. Germline V gene data show CDR1 as SGHRS and CDR2 as YFSETQ. CDR3 bases: TGCGCCAGCAGCTTGGACAGGCCGAACACTGAAGCTTTCTTT. Protein: CASSLDRPNTEAFF.